The source of this TCR beta chain is a study of blood T cells in healthy people across ages. Study-wide results and limits: No one knew whether donors had CMV, which possibly confounded expanded clonotype changes.

Total RNA amounts of at least 6 micrograms were extracted per sample. A word on this clonotype: Its matching antigen is unknown.

Trimming took off 6 bases at V and 2 bases at J, with 14 bases between the two ends. Germline lookup yields CDR1 ENHRY and CDR2 SYGVKD. The CDR3 has 14 amino acids. Through a sample-barcoded 5' primer and a J-beta primer mix, a second PCR was run for about 6 to 11 cycles. Each CDR3 protein is one row after TCRdb ran MiXCR on the 5' RACE reads. The sample lists 800,000 or so distinct CDR3 sequences, approximately 67% occurring once. This chain links TRBV10-3 with TRBJ2-7; D uncertain. This TCR derives from a man between 25 and 39 years old in good health. Sequenced material: blood. The CDR3 reads CAIRGIDGTYEQYF. Here the CDR3 DNA reads TGTGCCATCAGGGGGATTGATGGAACCTACGAGCAGTACTTC.